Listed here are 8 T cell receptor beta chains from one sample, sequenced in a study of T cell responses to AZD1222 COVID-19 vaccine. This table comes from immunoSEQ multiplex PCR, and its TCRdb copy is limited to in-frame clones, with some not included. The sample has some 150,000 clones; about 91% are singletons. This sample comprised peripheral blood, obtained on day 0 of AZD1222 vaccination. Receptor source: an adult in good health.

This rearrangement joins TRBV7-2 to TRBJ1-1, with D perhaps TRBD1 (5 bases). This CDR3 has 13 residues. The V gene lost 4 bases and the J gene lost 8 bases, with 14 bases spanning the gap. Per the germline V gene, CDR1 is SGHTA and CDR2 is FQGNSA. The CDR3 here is CASSYLLGQEAFF. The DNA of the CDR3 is TGTGCCAGCAGCTACCTACTCGGACAAGAAGCTTTCTTT.

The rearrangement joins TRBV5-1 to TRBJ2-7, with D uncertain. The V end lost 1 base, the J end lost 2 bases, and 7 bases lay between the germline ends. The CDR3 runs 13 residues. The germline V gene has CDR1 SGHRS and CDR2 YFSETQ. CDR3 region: CASSLTAAYEQYF. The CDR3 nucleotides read TGCGCCAGCAGCTTGACGGCCGCCTACGAGCAGTACTTC. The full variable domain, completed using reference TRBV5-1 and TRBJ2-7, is KAGVTQTPRYLIKTRGQQVTLSCSPISGHRSVSWYQQTPGQGLQFLFEYFSETQRNKGNFPGRFSGRQFSNSRSEMNVSTLELGDSALYLCASSLTAAYEQYFGPGTRLTVT.

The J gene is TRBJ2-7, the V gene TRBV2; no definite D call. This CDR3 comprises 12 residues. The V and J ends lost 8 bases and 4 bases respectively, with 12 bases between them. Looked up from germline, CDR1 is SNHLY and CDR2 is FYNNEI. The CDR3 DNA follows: TGTGCCAGCGACTTATATGGTTACGAGCAGTACTTC. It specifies CASDLYGYEQYF.

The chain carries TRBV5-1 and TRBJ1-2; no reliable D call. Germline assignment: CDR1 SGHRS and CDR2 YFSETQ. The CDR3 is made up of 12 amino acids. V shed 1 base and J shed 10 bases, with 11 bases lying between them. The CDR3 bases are TGCGCCAGCAGCTTGAGCGGCAGGAACTACACCTTC. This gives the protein CASSLSGRNYTF.

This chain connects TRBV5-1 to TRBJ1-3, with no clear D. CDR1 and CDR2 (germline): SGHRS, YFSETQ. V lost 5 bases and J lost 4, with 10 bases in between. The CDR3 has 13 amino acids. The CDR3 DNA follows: TGCGCCAGCAGGCCGGCGGTCGGAAACACCATATATTTT. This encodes CASRPAVGNTIYF.

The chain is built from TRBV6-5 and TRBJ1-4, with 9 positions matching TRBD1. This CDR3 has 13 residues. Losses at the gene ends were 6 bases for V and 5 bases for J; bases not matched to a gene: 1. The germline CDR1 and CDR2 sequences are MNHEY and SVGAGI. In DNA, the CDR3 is TGTGCCAGCAGGGGACAGGGAAATGAAAAACTGTTTTTT. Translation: CASRGQGNEKLFF.

DNA for the CDR3: TGTGCCAGCAGCTTAGACAGGGGGCAGGAGACCCAGTACTTC. Amino acids: CASSLDRGQETQYF. The chain has TRBV7-9 and TRBJ2-5, with TRBD1 matching 9 bases. Germline CDR1 reads SEHNR; CDR2 reads FQNEAQ (reference sequence). The CDR3 is 14 residues long. V lost 1 base and J lost 5; bases outside the gene matches: 2.

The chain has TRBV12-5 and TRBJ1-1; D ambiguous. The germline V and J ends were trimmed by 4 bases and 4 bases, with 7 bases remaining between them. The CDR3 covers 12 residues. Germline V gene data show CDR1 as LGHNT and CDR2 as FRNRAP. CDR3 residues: CASGSLTTEAFF. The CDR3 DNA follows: TGTGCTAGTGGTTCCCTCACCACTGAAGCTTTCTTT.